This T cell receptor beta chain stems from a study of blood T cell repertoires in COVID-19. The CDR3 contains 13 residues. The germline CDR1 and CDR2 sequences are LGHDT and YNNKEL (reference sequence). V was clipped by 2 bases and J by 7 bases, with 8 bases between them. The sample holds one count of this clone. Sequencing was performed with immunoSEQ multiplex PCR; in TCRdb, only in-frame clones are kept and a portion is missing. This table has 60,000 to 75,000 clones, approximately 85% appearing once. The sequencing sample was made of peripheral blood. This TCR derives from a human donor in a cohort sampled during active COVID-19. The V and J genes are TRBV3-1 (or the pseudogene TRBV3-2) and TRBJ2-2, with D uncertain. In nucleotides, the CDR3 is TGTGCCAGCAGCCAAATGACGGGCGGGGAGCTGTTTTTT. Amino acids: CASSQMTGGELFF.